The sequence of this TCR beta chain was determined in a study of blood T cells in healthy people across ages. As concerns this clonotype: What it binds is not known. This may come from a read error, since a much larger clone is one base off.

Peripheral blood from each donor was collected in a volume of 9.5 to 10 milliliters. Points from the study as a whole: In the absence of known donor CMV status, changes in expanded clonotypes were possibly confounded. TCR beta diversity per million T cells fell roughly linearly with age.

A second PCR, run for roughly 7 to 11 cycles, used a sample-barcoded 5' primer plus a J-beta primer mix. MiXCR was run by TCRdb on the 5' RACE reads, yielding one entry per CDR3 protein. This table holds about 670,000 distinct CDR3 sequences, over 40% found once. The sequence was collected from an elderly woman in good health. The sequencing input was blood.

CDR3 DNA: TGTGCCAGCAGCTTAGTTCCGGCCTCCTTGTGGAGTGAGCAGTTCTTC. Its protein product is CASSLVPASLWSEQFF. The V and J genes are TRBV7-2 and TRBJ2-1; D is unclear. V was pared by 1 base and J by 9 bases, with 19 bases between. CDR1 and CDR2 from the germline V gene are SGHTA and FQGNSA. This CDR3 has 16 amino acids.